This is a list of T cell receptor beta chains from one sample in a study of identical twins. Each CDR3 protein is one row after TCRdb ran MiXCR on the 5' RACE reads. Of fewer than 450,000 distinct CDR3 sequences in the sample, 9% to 10% were seen once. Sequenced: naive T cells sorted from blood. The source of these receptors is a woman aged 50 to 65 in good health. The CDR3 runs from the conserved cysteine through the conserved F or W. Fields, in order: V gene, CDR3 length, J gene, CDR3 protein.

v_gene: TRBV12-3/TRBV12-4
len: 15
j_gene: TRBJ2-1
CDR3aa: CASRPSGLAGGEQFF

v_gene: TRBV4-1
len: 16
j_gene: TRBJ1-5
CDR3aa: CASSHPGQGANQPQHF

v_gene: TRBV9
len: 16
j_gene: TRBJ2-2
CDR3aa: CASSVQGMVNTGELFF

v_gene: TRBV27
len: 14
j_gene: TRBJ2-1
CDR3aa: CASSPRVASGEQFF

v_gene: TRBV25-1
len: 16
j_gene: TRBJ1-2
CDR3aa: CASSDSRQTLFGGYTF

v_gene: TRBV7-2
len: 14
j_gene: TRBJ1-2
CDR3aa: CASSLGQQPMGYTF

v_gene: TRBV7-2
len: 14
j_gene: TRBJ2-4
CDR3aa: CASSLRLAGNIQYF

v_gene: TRBV12-3/TRBV12-4
len: 13
j_gene: TRBJ1-1
CDR3aa: CASSPTGGSEAFF

v_gene: TRBV11-2
len: 16
j_gene: TRBJ2-4
CDR3aa: CASSQTIGVAKNIQYF

v_gene: TRBV5-1
len: 15
j_gene: TRBJ1-4
CDR3aa: CASSLSGTENEKLFF

v_gene: TRBV29-1
len: 13
j_gene: TRBJ2-2
CDR3aa: CSVGTGRTGELFF

v_gene: TRBV18
len: 16
j_gene: TRBJ2-3
CDR3aa: CASSPLGTSGTDTQYF

v_gene: TRBV5-1
len: 13
j_gene: TRBJ2-1
CDR3aa: CASRRDLPTEQFF

v_gene: TRBV7-9
len: 14
j_gene: TRBJ2-7
CDR3aa: CASSSTLKDYEQYF

v_gene: TRBV5-1
len: 12
j_gene: TRBJ2-2
CDR3aa: CASSFPPGELFF

v_gene: TRBV7-2
len: 15
j_gene: TRBJ2-1
CDR3aa: CASSLRRGHFNEQFF

v_gene: TRBV4-1
len: 15
j_gene: TRBJ2-1
CDR3aa: CASSPAEGLWNEQFF

v_gene: TRBV9
len: 14
j_gene: TRBJ2-7
CDR3aa: CASSVGSGPYEQYF

v_gene: TRBV20-1
len: 15
j_gene: TRBJ2-7
CDR3aa: CSARENGGHRYEQYF

v_gene: TRBV5-6
len: 15
j_gene: TRBJ2-6
CDR3aa: CASSHRGPGANVLTF

v_gene: TRBV29-1
len: 10
j_gene: TRBJ2-5
CDR3aa: CSVVMGTQYF

v_gene: TRBV29-1
len: 18
j_gene: TRBJ2-1
CDR3aa: CSVGALLDSGRDYNEQFF

v_gene: TRBV20-1
len: 14
j_gene: TRBJ2-4
CDR3aa: CSARQGTGGDIQYF

v_gene: TRBV5-1
len: 16
j_gene: TRBJ2-2
CDR3aa: CASSLNGAANTGELFF

v_gene: TRBV4-1
len: 17
j_gene: TRBJ2-4
CDR3aa: CASSQDGGLGSKNIQYF

v_gene: TRBV20-1
len: 14
j_gene: TRBJ2-2
CDR3aa: CSAFPGRYTGELFF

v_gene: TRBV10-2
len: 14
j_gene: TRBJ1-2
CDR3aa: CASSEANQASRYTF

v_gene: TRBV5-5
len: 15
j_gene: TRBJ2-5
CDR3aa: CASTLAGGSQETQYF

v_gene: TRBV29-1
len: 16
j_gene: TRBJ2-2
CDR3aa: CSVDPPGQGAAGELFF

v_gene: TRBV5-1
len: 15
j_gene: TRBJ2-1
CDR3aa: CASIPGQGLNNEQFF

v_gene: TRBV20-1
len: 15
j_gene: TRBJ2-2
CDR3aa: CSASVVGSGSGELFF

v_gene: TRBV29-1
len: 13
j_gene: TRBJ2-5
CDR3aa: CSVELGVGQTQYF

v_gene: TRBV20-1
len: 15
j_gene: TRBJ1-5
CDR3aa: CSASNGNGLNQPQHF

v_gene: TRBV20-1
len: 15
j_gene: TRBJ1-5
CDR3aa: CSATVTADYNQPQHF

v_gene: TRBV7-8
len: 14
j_gene: TRBJ1-1
CDR3aa: CASSRHEGITEAFF

v_gene: TRBV30
len: 11
j_gene: TRBJ2-7
CDR3aa: CAWIVGGEQYF

v_gene: TRBV6-5
len: 17
j_gene: TRBJ2-1
CDR3aa: CASSWTVPSSSYNEQFF

v_gene: TRBV29-1
len: 13
j_gene: TRBJ1-5
CDR3aa: CSVLSHANQPQHF

v_gene: TRBV29-1
len: 13
j_gene: TRBJ2-6
CDR3aa: CSVGSDGANVLTF

v_gene: TRBV6-2/TRBV6-3
len: 16
j_gene: TRBJ2-7
CDR3aa: CASSPRTSGSHYEQYF

v_gene: TRBV6-1
len: 14
j_gene: TRBJ2-3
CDR3aa: CASRLLQGTDTQYF

v_gene: TRBV5-1
len: 14
j_gene: TRBJ2-1
CDR3aa: CASSLGPGALEQFF

v_gene: TRBV13
len: 13
j_gene: TRBJ2-5
CDR3aa: CASSSYAQETQYF

v_gene: TRBV6-2/TRBV6-3
len: 14
j_gene: TRBJ2-1
CDR3aa: CASRTGTSYNEQFF

v_gene: TRBV7-9
len: 13
j_gene: TRBJ1-1
CDR3aa: CASSSTGHTEAFF

v_gene: TRBV24-1
len: 15
j_gene: TRBJ2-3
CDR3aa: CATSDFTGSTDTQYF

v_gene: TRBV20-1
len: 14
j_gene: TRBJ1-2
CDR3aa: CSARDDGTGRGYTF

v_gene: TRBV5-1
len: 15
j_gene: TRBJ2-1
CDR3aa: CASSGDRGRDNEQFF

v_gene: TRBV29-1
len: 18
j_gene: TRBJ2-6
CDR3aa: CSVETGTGGAGGANVLTF

v_gene: TRBV4-2
len: 16
j_gene: TRBJ1-2
CDR3aa: CASSQVAGGAAYGYTF

v_gene: TRBV2
len: 16
j_gene: TRBJ2-2
CDR3aa: CASSEVVIANTGELFF

v_gene: TRBV20-1
len: 15
j_gene: TRBJ1-3
CDR3aa: CSARDVGTVGNTIYF

v_gene: TRBV20-1
len: 13
j_gene: TRBJ1-2
CDR3aa: CSARTGTSYGYTF

v_gene: TRBV25-1
len: 14
j_gene: TRBJ2-1
CDR3aa: CASSPAGRHNEQFF